These T cell receptor beta chains were read from a single sample in a study of response to subunit inactivated influenza vaccine. A single record per CDR3 protein comes from TCRdb applying MiXCR to the RT-PCR reads. The sample carries hundreds of thousands of distinct CDR3 sequences, 12% to 15% recorded once. The source was PBMCs from blood, collected 14 days before vaccination. The receptors were sampled from a man in his fifties who received an inactivated influenza vaccine. Each CDR3 is given with its conserved first and last residue. The order of the fields is J gene, clone size, D gene, V gene, CDR3 protein, CDR3 DNA. D genes are given only for firm matches. Size values are once, few and many counts, or a class for expanded clones, and some rows have none.

j_gene: TRBJ2-3; abundance: few; d_gene: TRBD1; v_gene: TRBV20-1; CDR3aa: CSASGQGETDTQYF; CDR3nt: TGCAGTGCTAGCGGACAGGGGGAGACAGATACGCAGTATTTT
j_gene: TRBJ2-1; abundance: few; d_gene: -; v_gene: TRBV2; CDR3aa: CASSELGRGSRGQFF; CDR3nt: TGTGCCAGCAGTGAGCTGGGCAGGGGAAGTCGTGGGCAGTTCTTC
j_gene: TRBJ2-5; abundance: few; d_gene: TRBD2; v_gene: TRBV29-1; CDR3aa: CSSGGALFETQYF; CDR3nt: TGCAGTTCGGGAGGGGCGTTGTTCGAGACCCAGTACTTC
j_gene: TRBJ2-7; abundance: few; d_gene: -; v_gene: TRBV7-2; CDR3aa: CASSPPWNYEQYF; CDR3nt: TGTGCCAGCAGCCCGCCGTGGAACTACGAGCAGTACTTC
j_gene: TRBJ2-1; abundance: many; d_gene: TRBD1; v_gene: TRBV5-1; CDR3aa: CASSLGQGTYNEQFF; CDR3nt: TGCGCCAGCAGTCTCGGACAGGGGACTTACAATGAGCAGTTCTTC
j_gene: TRBJ2-1; abundance: -; d_gene: -; v_gene: TRBV7-2; CDR3aa: CASSFGQILLGEQFF; CDR3nt: TGTGCCAGCAGCTTTGGACAGATATTACTGGGTGAGCAGTTCTTC
j_gene: TRBJ2-7; abundance: many; d_gene: TRBD2; v_gene: TRBV6-2/TRBV6-3; CDR3aa: CASSSQGLAGRHEQYF; CDR3nt: TGTGCCAGCAGTTCCCAAGGACTAGCGGGAAGACACGAGCAGTACTTC
j_gene: TRBJ2-7; abundance: -; d_gene: -; v_gene: TRBV15; CDR3aa: CATSTDRAYEQYF; CDR3nt: TGTGCCACCAGCACGGACAGAGCCTACGAGCAGTACTTC
j_gene: TRBJ1-5; abundance: few; d_gene: -; v_gene: TRBV28; CDR3aa: CASSSPPDRNNQPQHF; CDR3nt: TGTGCCAGCAGTTCCCCCCCAGACAGGAACAATCAGCCCCAGCATTTT
j_gene: TRBJ2-5; abundance: -; d_gene: TRBD1; v_gene: TRBV5-1; CDR3aa: CASSLGGGSGETQYF; CDR3nt: TGCGCCAGCAGCTTGGGAGGGGGCTCCGGAGAGACCCAGTACTTC
j_gene: TRBJ1-1; abundance: -; d_gene: -; v_gene: TRBV29-1; CDR3aa: CSVTPGHKNTEAFF; CDR3nt: TGCAGCGTTACTCCGGGACACAAGAACACTGAAGCTTTCTTT
j_gene: TRBJ2-1; abundance: -; d_gene: -; v_gene: TRBV6-5; CDR3aa: CASSYLGGGNEQFF; CDR3nt: TGTGCCAGCAGTTACCTCGGGGGAGGTAATGAGCAGTTCTTC
j_gene: TRBJ2-1; abundance: -; d_gene: -; v_gene: TRBV7-6; CDR3aa: CASSLTTAYNEQFF; CDR3nt: TGTGCCAGCAGCTTAACGACAGCCTACAATGAGCAGTTCTTC
j_gene: TRBJ1-1; abundance: -; d_gene: TRBD1; v_gene: TRBV20-1; CDR3aa: CSARPTGGNTEAFF; CDR3nt: TGCAGTGCTAGGCCGACAGGGGGCAACACTGAAGCTTTCTTT
j_gene: TRBJ1-2; abundance: few; d_gene: -; v_gene: TRBV20-1; CDR3aa: CSAYHSEGYTF; CDR3nt: TGCAGTGCTTACCACAGCGAGGGCTACACCTTC
j_gene: TRBJ2-4; abundance: -; d_gene: -; v_gene: TRBV7-2; CDR3aa: CASSSIDRPNIQYF; CDR3nt: TGTGCCAGCAGCTCGATCGACAGGCCAAACATTCAGTACTTC
j_gene: TRBJ1-6; abundance: many; d_gene: -; v_gene: TRBV4-3; CDR3aa: CASSQNRDSPLHF; CDR3nt: TGCGCCAGCAGCCAGAACAGAGATTCACCCCTCCACTTT
j_gene: TRBJ2-7; abundance: -; d_gene: TRBD1; v_gene: TRBV6-5; CDR3aa: CARRGQLYEQYF; CDR3nt: TGTGCCAGACGGGGACAGCTCTACGAGCAGTACTTC
j_gene: TRBJ1-4; abundance: few; d_gene: TRBD1; v_gene: TRBV7-2; CDR3aa: CASSSPGQRNEKLFF; CDR3nt: TGTGCCAGCAGCTCTCCGGGACAGAGGAATGAAAAACTGTTTTTT
j_gene: TRBJ2-5; abundance: few; d_gene: -; v_gene: TRBV10-3; CDR3aa: CAISEKTGQETQYF; CDR3nt: TGTGCCATCAGTGAAAAAACAGGACAAGAGACCCAGTACTTC
j_gene: TRBJ2-2; abundance: few; d_gene: -; v_gene: TRBV12-2; CDR3aa: CASRLHESWGSGELFF; CDR3nt: TGTGCAAGTCGCCTGCACGAATCTTGGGGGTCCGGGGAGCTGTTTTTT
j_gene: TRBJ1-2; abundance: -; d_gene: TRBD1; v_gene: TRBV6-1; CDR3aa: CASRPDRGNYGYTF; CDR3nt: TGTGCCAGCAGGCCCGACAGGGGCAACTATGGCTACACCTTC
j_gene: TRBJ1-6; abundance: -; d_gene: -; v_gene: TRBV7-2; CDR3aa: CASSSLQYDSPLHF; CDR3nt: TGTGCCAGCAGCTCGTTGCAGTATGATTCACCCCTCCACTTT
j_gene: TRBJ1-1; abundance: few; d_gene: -; v_gene: TRBV7-2; CDR3aa: CASSLESRTQF; CDR3nt: TGTGCCAGCAGCTTAGAAAGTCGGACTCAATTT